Sequencing of this T cell receptor (beta chain) was carried out in a study of T cell responses to AZD1222 COVID-19 vaccine. Study-wide results and limits: Distributed over spike, vaccine-associated CD4 TCRs predominated at 160-218 and 743-854.

The CDR3 contains 14 residues. The V end lost 4 bases, the J end lost 1 base, and 11 bases lay between the germline ends. Per germline, CDR1 PRHDT and CDR2 FYEKMQ (reference sequence). Note on this clone: Its target is unknown.

TCRdb's copy holds only in-frame clones and misses some; the assay was immunoSEQ multiplex PCR. Here the sample spans 95,000 to 110,000 clones, around 89% being singletons. The source of this sequence is an adult in good health. The sequenced sample was peripheral blood, obtained on day 0 of AZD1222 vaccination. The chain combines TRBV13 with TRBJ2-7; D unclear. The CDR3 sequence is CASSSTLRSYEQYF. The CDR3 region has the DNA TGTGCCAGCAGCTCGACACTCCGATCCTACGAGCAGTACTTC.